The clone carrying this TCR beta chain was seen ten or more times. The antigen remains undetermined. Germline is not matched at one junction end, which may reflect a read error. The data were obtained in a study of early T cells in non-severe SARS-CoV-2 infection. Study summary: Sequencing was performed on bulk RNA from unsorted whole blood, leaving chains unpaired.

Individual cDNA molecules each received unique molecular identifiers attached to them. Each CDR3 protein gets one entry after TCRdb re-called the 5' RACE reads with MiXCR. The data show about 68,000 distinct CDR3 sequences, 12% seen once. General study points: VDJdb-based annotation leaned toward anti-spike CD8 responses and missed private and CD4 specificities.

This CDR3 has 14 amino acids. The V gene's germline CDR1 is SGHDT and CDR2 YYEEEE. Sequenced: whole blood. The sequence came from an adult who was a healthcare worker with PCR-confirmed SARS-CoV-2 infection or an uninfected control (not recorded which). The J gene is TRBJ2-5, the V gene TRBV5-6; either TRBD1 or TRBD2 may supply D (6 bases each). The CDR3 region has the DNA TGTGCCAGCACCTTGGACGGGGGCAGGGAGACCCAGTACTTC. Protein product: CASTLDGGRETQYF.